This T cell receptor (beta chain) was captured in a study of T cells expressing NK-cell markers. Study at large: Sorted CD3+CD56+NKG2C+, CD3+CD56+NKG2C- and CD3+CD56-NKG2C+ T-cell subsets were beta-chain profiled. Seven of the eight sequenced donors were classified as HCMV-seropositive, and one was classified as seronegative.

Concerning this clonotype: Antigen specificity is unknown.

Template switching by 5'RACE with UMIs generated the TCR beta cDNA. With the 5' RACE reads reprocessed, TCRdb shows one record per CDR3 protein and no DNA. The sample table includes some 600,000 distinct CDR3 sequences. General study points: Of the CD8+ T cells in about 6 donors, about 1.0-7.5% belonged to dominant NKG2C+ clonotypes.

Germline-derived CDR1 and CDR2 are DFQATT and SNEGSKA (reference sequence). This CDR3 region has 15 residues. The J gene is TRBJ2-7, the V gene TRBV20-1; as DNA is missing, the TRBD1 call by TCRdb cannot be tested. Sequenced material: blood T cells: a sorted CD56 or NKG2C T cell subset, CD4+ or CD8+ T cells, or bulk PBMC T cells (not recorded which). This receptor was taken from a man between 18 and 35 years old in good health. This chain's CDR3 is CSARDRDRILYEQYF.